The clone carrying this T cell receptor (beta chain) was recorded a few times. This CDR3 is built from 13 residues. The ends were cut back, 8 bases at V and 5 bases at J, with 14 bases in the middle. Germline values: CDR1 MNHEY, CDR2 SVGAGI. These data are taken from a study of blood T cells in healthy people across ages. Using a J-beta primer mix together with a sample-barcoded 5' primer, a second PCR was run for about 6 to 11 cycles. One entry per CDR3 protein, called by TCRdb with MiXCR from the 5' RACE reads. Among about 1,800,000 distinct CDR3 sequences, 28% were seen once, and the ten largest hold over 7%.

The TCR originated in a woman between 25 and 40 years old in good health. Sequencing was performed on blood. V is TRBV6-5 and J is TRBJ2-3; D might be TRBD1 (6 bases). The CDR3 is CASVGGDIDTQYF. In DNA form, the CDR3 reads TGTGCCAGCGTAGGGGGAGATATAGATACGCAGTATTTT.